These 11 T cell receptor beta chains came from one sample sequenced in a study of Ad26.COV2.S vaccination and SARS-CoV-2 variants. As for treatment: 15 to 20 received Ad26.COV2.S at low or high dose, single or two shots; roughly five received placebo; per-sample allocation not given. After the first vaccine or placebo injection, samples were drawn on day 63. Only in-frame clones appear in the TCRdb table, and some are missing; sequencing was by immunoSEQ multiplex PCR. The sample includes about 500,000 clones, roughly nine tenths of them seen just once. The material sequenced was peripheral blood, taken in a trial of Ad26.COV2.S vaccine versus placebo. These receptors were collected from a person aged 18-65 years who received the Ad26.COV2.S COVID-19 vaccine or a placebo.

The chain is built from TRBV7-3 and TRBJ1-2, with TRBD1 as a possible D gene (5 bases). CDR1 and CDR2 (germline): SGHTA, FQGTGA. Trimming took off 5 bases at V and 6 bases at J, with 10 bases between the two ends. The CDR3 spans 12 residues. The CDR3 DNA is TGTGCCAGCAGCCCCCGGGGGGATGGCTACACCTTC. Protein product: CASSPRGDGYTF.

The V and J genes are TRBV6-5 and TRBJ2-5; D is ambiguous. From germline, CDR1 is MNHEY and CDR2 SVGAGI. The CDR3 is 13 residues long. Trimming removed 6 bases from V and 5 bases from J, with 13 bases in between. DNA for the CDR3: TGTGCCAGCAGACTTAGCTTAGGGGAGACCCAGTACTTC. Protein: CASRLSLGETQYF.

This rearrangement joins TRBV6-5 to TRBJ2-7; the D gene is possibly TRBD2 (5 bases). V was clipped by 1 base and J by 0 bases, with 13 bases between them. CDR3 length: 16 residues. Germline-derived CDR1 and CDR2 are MNHEY and SVGAGI. The DNA for the CDR3 is TGTGCCAGCAGTTACTACCCTAGCCGGGACTCCTACGAGCAGTACTTC. Translated: CASSYYPSRDSYEQYF.

V gene TRBV28 combines with J gene TRBJ1-1; maybe TRBD1 (5 bases). With 5 bases removed from V and 10 bases from J, the gap between germline ends came to 17 bases. The germline V gene encodes CDR1 MDHEN and CDR2 SYDVKM. CDR3 length: 13 residues. The CDR3 region has the DNA TGTGCCAGCAGTCTGGGGCAGGGATTGAGAGCTTTCTTT. Translated: CASSLGQGLRAFF.

V is TRBV4-1 and J is TRBJ1-1; no definite D call. Germline loops: CDR1 MGHRA, CDR2 YSYEKL. This CDR3 is 13 amino acids long. V dropped 0 bases and J dropped 3 bases, with 5 bases sitting between them. CDR3 in amino acids: CASSQDLYTEAFF. The DNA for the CDR3 is TGCGCCAGCAGCCAAGACCTATACACTGAAGCTTTCTTT.

This chain uses TRBV27 with TRBJ1-4; tentative D call: TRBD1 (6 bases). The CDR3 runs 16 residues. V lost 6 bases, J lost 1 base, and 15 bases lay in between. Looked up from germline, CDR1 is MNHEY and CDR2 is SMNVEV (reference sequence). This CDR3 is CASRPPGALTNEKLFF. CDR3 nucleotide sequence: TGTGCCAGCAGACCACCGGGGGCGTTAACTAATGAAAAACTGTTTTTT.

This clone was observed a single time. The V call is TRBV5-8, the J call TRBJ2-2, with 12 bases lining up with TRBD2. V lost 5 bases, J lost 7 bases, and 6 bases stayed unmatched. This CDR3 region has 15 residues. Germline V gives CDR1 SGHTS, CDR2 YDEGEE. CDR3 sequence reads: CASSLAGGPDGELFF. Written as DNA, the CDR3 is TGTGCCAGCAGTCTAGCGGGAGGGCCGGACGGGGAGCTGTTTTTT.

The chain combines TRBV7-9 with TRBJ2-2, with 14 nucleotides matching TRBD2. The CDR3 covers 18 residues. The V gene's germline CDR1 is SEHNR and CDR2 FQNEAQ (reference sequence). V trimming: 6 bases; J trimming: 4 bases; junction bases outside the gene matches: 10. For the CDR3, the DNA is TGTGCCAGCAGGGGACCGGGACTAGCGGGAGTCGGCACCGGGGAGCTGTTTTTT. Translating it yields CASRGPGLAGVGTGELFF.

The chain uses TRBV27 and TRBJ2-7; D remains unclear. The V end lost 6 bases, the J end lost 2 bases, and 20 bases lay between the germline ends. Germline CDR1 and CDR2: MNHEY and SMNVEV (reference sequence). CDR3 length: 16 residues. The CDR3 spells CASSPSRLMGTYEQYF. CDR3 nucleotide sequence: TGTGCCAGCAGCCCTAGTCGGCTCATGGGGACCTACGAGCAGTACTTC.

V usage is TRBV11-2 and J usage is TRBJ1-1; TRBD1 might be the D (6 bases). From germline, CDR1 is SGHAT and CDR2 FQNNGV. The CDR3 loop spans 13 amino acids. V was clipped by 3 bases and J by 6 bases, with 11 bases between them. CDR3 DNA sequence: TGTGCCAGCAGCTTTACAGGGTCCCCTGAAGCTTTCTTT. Translating gives CASSFTGSPEAFF.

Note on this clone: Other DNA sequences in this sample translate to the same CDR3. The V and J genes are TRBV6-5 and TRBJ2-7; 9 bases line up with TRBD2. Unmatched junction bases numbered 0, after V lost 0 bases and J lost 0 bases. CDR3 length: 15 residues. Germline lookup yields CDR1 MNHEY and CDR2 SVGAGI. CDR3 nucleotides: TGTGCCAGCAGTTACTCAGCGGGAGGCTCCTACGAGCAGTACTTC. Translating gives CASSYSAGGSYEQYF.